The table lists the clone carrying this T cell receptor beta chain with a few counts. What it binds is not known. Preparing the TCRbeta library involved the use of unique molecular identifiers. TCRdb itself ran the PCR reads through MiXCR, one entry per CDR3 protein. Of about a million distinct CDR3 sequences listed, around 30% are singletons. These data are taken from a study of T-cell reconstitution after alpha-beta-depleted transplantation in children. Study results and limitations: There were some patients whose high TCRbeta diversity at day 60 came from surviving recipient T cells and thymic progenitors. Reportedly, alpha-beta T cells present about two months post-transplant originated from several hundred expanded clones of graft origin. Fresh T-cell production supplied most of the T-cell counts and diversity seen one year after transplant.

Germline CDR1 WSHSY, CDR2 SAAADI. The CDR3 runs to 16 residues. The V and J ends lost 7 bases and 2 bases, in that order; junction bases with no gene match: 7. The sequence derives from a boy younger than two who had a stem cell transplant for SCID, so the T cells may come from the graft donor. The genes are TRBV10-2 and TRBJ2-5; TRBD2 matches at 13 bases. Sequenced material: PBMCs, mostly from graft donor cells, taken 360 days after TCRalphabeta/CD19-depleted stem cell transplant. In DNA form, the CDR3 reads TGCGCCAGCAACCCGAAACTAGCGGGGGGGCAAGAGACCCAGTACTTC. Translation gives CASNPKLAGGQETQYF.